This entry features one TCR beta chain sequence. The antigen is unknown. After removal of 6 bases from V and 2 bases from J, the junction contained 4 bases not matched to a gene. This CDR3 contains 14 residues. Germline V lookup: CDR1 MNHEY, CDR2 SMNVEV (reference sequence). This record belongs to a study of beta chain features in type 1 diabetes. Regarding the study as a whole: Type 1 diabetes patients had moderately but significantly shorter TCRB CDR3s in all four CD4+ subsets.

A sort by CD45RO/CCR7/CD25/CD127/CD95/CD27 yielded CD4+ naive, central memory, regulatory and stem cell-like memory cells. Reverse transcribing all isolated RNA meant expressed TCRB transcripts were sequenced. For naive, central memory and regulatory T cell samples, reads averaged around 3.5 million. Sequencing was performed with immunoSEQ multiplex PCR; in TCRdb, only in-frame clones are kept and a portion is missing. The table lists around 330,000 clones, 11% of them singletons. Material: naive CD4+ T cells from blood. The sequence came from a woman in her 30s in good health. The chain has TRBV27 and TRBJ1-1; 9 bases align to TRBD1. The CDR3 DNA is TGTGCCAGCAGACAGGGACAGGGAAACACTGAAGCTTTCTTT. This encodes CASRQGQGNTEAFF.